This T cell receptor (beta chain) is from a study of Graves' ophthalmopathy and Graves' hyperthyroidism. The V and J ends lost 4 bases and 6 bases, in that order; junction bases with no gene match: 9. Germline assignment: CDR1 MNHEY and CDR2 SVGAGI. The CDR3 has 16 residues. Ages of hyperthyroidism patients ran from 18 to 65, and their diagnoses were new, under 2 months' duration. Establishment of the diagnosis relied upon clinical symptoms, serum thyroxine, TRAb, thyroid ultrasound and orbital computed tomography. General observations from the study: The model forecast ophthalmopathy progression, reaching around 66% sensitivity and roughly 72% specificity. Most expanded clonotypes in thyroid above 0.001 frequency also showed up in blood.

RNA transcripts served as template for amplifying TCR beta CDR3 sequences. First-round RT-PCR employed HTBI primers, with a second-round multiplex PCR after it. MiXCR was run by TCRdb on the multiplex PCR reads, yielding one entry per CDR3 protein. The profile covers over a million distinct CDR3 sequences, with roughly two fifths appearing a single time and around 10% taken by the ten largest. About this clonotype itself: The target antigen is unknown.

This sequence joins TRBV6-5 and TRBJ2-5, with 12 bases matching TRBD1. The sequence was obtained from an adult man with Graves' hyperthyroidism. Specimen: peripheral blood or thyroid tissue (not recorded which). CDR3: CASSLTGTGGSKTQYF. The CDR3 coding sequence is TGTGCCAGCAGTTTAACCGGGACAGGGGGCTCCAAGACCCAGTACTTC.